Listed below are T cell receptor beta chains from one sample, sequenced in a study of identifying expanded T cells in peripheral blood. Profiling relied on immunoSEQ multiplex PCR, and the TCRdb table lists in-frame clones only, not all of them. The sample records some 120,000 clones, roughly 84% being singletons. The specimen was blood. The receptor source for this set is a person aged 18 to 75 in good health. Each CDR3 is given with its conserved first and last residue. D genes are given only for firm matches. Expanded clones get a size class; other rows say once, few or many, or leave the size out.

size	J	D	V	CDR3	DNA
-	TRBJ1-2	-	TRBV5-1	CASSENQYGYTF	TGCGCCAGCAGCGAAAATCAATATGGCTACACCTTC
-	TRBJ2-3	-	TRBV30	CAWRTSGGQYTQYF	TGTGCCTGGAGGACGAGCGGGGGACAGTATACGCAGTATTTT
-	TRBJ2-7	-	TRBV5-4	CASSPTGISYEQYF	TGTGCCAGCAGCCCCACAGGTATCTCCTACGAGCAGTACTTC
-	TRBJ2-3	TRBD2	TRBV9	CASSGGGYTDTQYF	TGTGCCAGCAGCGGCGGGGGATATACAGATACGCAGTATTTT
-	TRBJ1-2	-	TRBV18	CASSPFPGLYGYTF	TGTGCCAGCTCACCATTTCCAGGCCTCTATGGCTACACCTTC
-	TRBJ1-6	-	TRBV6-6	CASSNNRFNSPLHF	TGTGCCAGCAGTAATAACAGGTTCAATTCACCCCTCCACTTT
-	TRBJ1-2	-	TRBV6-5	CASSYRGQVHGYTF	TGTGCCAGCAGTTACCGGGGCCAAGTCCATGGCTACACCTTC
-	TRBJ2-7	-	TRBV6-5	CASSWQGNSYEQYF	TGTGCCAGCAGTTGGCAGGGAAATTCGTACGAGCAGTACTTC
-	TRBJ1-1	-	TRBV12-5	CASGLADYEAFF	TGTGCTAGTGGTTTGGCCGATTACGAAGCTTTCTTT
-	TRBJ2-1	-	TRBV25-1	CASSEYMGPTGSEQFF	TGTGCCAGCAGTGAATATATGGGGCCTACGGGGAGTGAGCAGTTCTTC
-	TRBJ2-2	-	TRBV6-5	CASSYKGSGTGELFF	TGTGCCAGCAGTTACAAGGGGAGTGGGACCGGGGAGCTGTTTTTT
-	TRBJ2-7	-	TRBV7-8	CASSLGSLYEQYF	TGTGCCAGCAGCTTAGGCAGCCTCTACGAGCAGTACTTC
-	TRBJ1-2	TRBD1	TRBV6-6	CASGTGGDGYTF	TGTGCCAGCGGGACAGGGGGAGATGGCTACACCTTC
few	TRBJ1-5	-	TRBV7-2	CASSLDWSQPQHF	TGTGCCAGCAGCTTAGACTGGTCCCAGCCCCAGCATTTT
-	TRBJ2-4	-	TRBV2	CASSGGFAKNIQYF	TGTGCCAGCAGTGGGGGTTTCGCCAAAAACATTCAGTACTTC
-	TRBJ2-7	-	TRBV5-6	CASSSPGRREQYF	TGTGCCAGCAGCTCCCCAGGGCGGAGGGAGCAGTACTTC
-	TRBJ2-7	-	TRBV7-8	CASSLGVGEQYF	TGTGCCAGCAGCTTAGGGGTTGGCGAGCAGTACTTC
-	TRBJ1-1	-	TRBV18	CASSLNRAGGTEAFF	TGTGCCAGCTCACTCAACAGGGCGGGCGGCACTGAAGCTTTCTTT
few	TRBJ2-1	TRBD1	TRBV25-1	CASSQAGTGRIGEQFF	TGTGCCAGCAGTCAAGCCGGGACAGGGCGAATCGGTGAGCAGTTCTTC
-	TRBJ2-1	-	TRBV10-1	CASSGGGREYNEQFF	TGCGCCAGCAGTGGGGGGGGCAGAGAATACAATGAGCAGTTCTTC
-	TRBJ2-2	TRBD1	TRBV6-4	CASSETGTGFGELFF	TGTGCCAGCAGTGAAACGGGGACAGGCTTCGGGGAGCTGTTTTTT
-	TRBJ1-1	-	TRBV2	CASCSLIFGYTEAFF	TGTGCCAGCTGTAGCCTCATCTTTGGTTACACTGAAGCTTTCTTT
-	TRBJ2-2	-	TRBV4-1	CASSQPTAHPGELFF	TGCGCCAGCAGCCAACCGACCGCCCACCCCGGGGAGCTGTTTTTT
-	TRBJ2-5	-	TRBV7-9	CASSLGRAPAIQTQYF	TGTGCCAGCAGCTTGGGGCGGGCGCCCGCAATACAGACCCAGTACTTC
-	TRBJ2-5	-	TRBV5-4	CASSTWTGETQYF	TGTGCCAGCAGCACCTGGACGGGGGAGACCCAGTACTTC
once	TRBJ1-2	-	TRBV2	CASLRDTNNYGYTF	TGTGCCAGCCTTAGGGACACCAATAACTATGGCTACACCTTC
-	TRBJ2-2	-	TRBV5-6	CASSLGGAGTGELFF	TGTGCCAGCAGCTTAGGAGGCGCTGGGACCGGGGAGCTGTTTTTT
-	TRBJ2-7	TRBD1	TRBV13	CASSSPAGGYEQYF	TGTGCCAGCAGCTCCCCGGCAGGGGGATACGAGCAGTACTTC
once	TRBJ2-3	-	TRBV9	CASSVAGTIEGADTQYF	TGTGCCAGCAGCGTAGCTGGTACGATCGAAGGCGCAGATACGCAGTATTTT
-	TRBJ1-4	-	TRBV4-3	CASSQGIREKLFF	TGCGCCAGCAGCCAAGGAATCCGTGAAAAACTGTTTTTT
-	TRBJ1-2	-	TRBV7-8	CASSLRQNYGYTF	TGTGCCAGCAGTCTGAGACAGAACTATGGCTACACCTTC
-	TRBJ2-7	-	TRBV7-9	CASSGGTDLIYEQYF	TGTGCCAGCAGCGGCGGGACAGACCTTATCTACGAGCAGTACTTC
-	TRBJ2-7	-	TRBV2	CASRAVYEQYF	TGTGCCAGCAGGGCCGTATACGAGCAGTACTTC
-	TRBJ2-1	-	TRBV7-6	CASSLDRINEQFF	TGTGCCAGCAGCTTAGACAGGATCAATGAGCAGTTCTTC
-	TRBJ1-4	-	TRBV5-1	CASSLVRSATNEKLFF	TGCGCCAGCAGCTTGGTCAGGAGTGCAACTAATGAAAAACTGTTTTTT
-	TRBJ1-3	-	TRBV7-6	CASSLGMASGNTIYF	TGTGCCAGCAGCTTAGGAATGGCCTCTGGAAACACCATATATTTT
few	TRBJ1-6	TRBD1	TRBV6-1	CASRRQGRNNSPLHF	TGTGCCAGCAGAAGACAGGGGAGGAATAATTCACCCCTCCACTTT
-	TRBJ2-5	-	TRBV29-1	CSVGRETQYF	TGCAGCGTTGGCAGGGAGACCCAGTACTTC
-	TRBJ1-1	TRBD1	TRBV5-6	CASSPGTDPEAFF	TGTGCCAGCAGCCCCGGGACAGATCCCGAGGCTTTCTTT
many	TRBJ2-1	-	TRBV15	CATSRGRNNDEQFF	TGTGCCACCAGCAGAGGCCGTAACAACGATGAGCAGTTCTTC
-	TRBJ2-7	-	TRBV11-3	CASSLDDSYEQYF	TGTGCCAGCAGCTTAGATGACAGCTACGAGCAGTACTTC
-	TRBJ2-7	TRBD1	TRBV9	CASSVAGTATYEQYF	TGTGCCAGCAGCGTAGCCGGGACAGCTACCTACGAGCAGTACTTC
medium-sized	TRBJ1-2	-	TRBV6-5	CASSYSGQWGYTF	TGTGCCAGCAGTTACTCAGGGCAATGGGGCTACACCTTC
once	TRBJ1-1	-	TRBV19	CASSSPSSPAGSTEAFF	TGTGCCAGTAGTTCACCGTCTTCCCCCGCTGGGAGCACTGAAGCTTTCTTT
-	TRBJ2-4	-	TRBV2	CASNTGSEAKNIQYF	TGTGCCAGCAATACAGGATCGGAGGCCAAAAACATTCAGTACTTC
-	TRBJ2-1	-	TRBV9	CASNPDSSSYNEQFF	TGTGCCAGCAACCCGGACAGTAGCTCCTACAATGAGCAGTTCTTC
-	TRBJ1-1	TRBD1	TRBV4-3	CASSQDHRGGTAFF	TGCGCCAGCAGCCAGGACCACAGGGGTGGTACGGCTTTCTTT
-	TRBJ1-5	-	TRBV7-9	CASSLQGNSNQPQHF	TGTGCCAGCAGCCTCCAGGGAAATAGCAATCAGCCCCAGCATTTT
-	TRBJ1-2	-	TRBV6-5	CASSYSFRAANYGYTF	TGTGCCAGCAGTTACTCGTTCAGAGCAGCTAACTATGGCTACACCTTC
-	TRBJ1-1	-	TRBV15	CATSRDGARAEAFF	TGTGCCACCAGCAGAGATGGGGCAAGGGCTGAAGCTTTCTTT
-	TRBJ2-2	-	TRBV30	CAWSLGQNTGELFF	TGTGCCTGGAGTTTGGGACAGAACACCGGGGAGCTGTTTTTT
-	TRBJ1-6	-	TRBV2	CASSGLGEFSPLHF	TGTGCCAGCAGTGGGCTAGGGGAGTTTTCACCCCTCCACTTT
-	TRBJ1-1	TRBD1	TRBV19	CASWGQGANTEAFF	TGTGCCAGCTGGGGACAGGGAGCGAACACTGAAGCTTTCTTT
-	TRBJ2-7	-	TRBV2	CASSEAPPVQYF	TGTGCCAGCAGTGAAGCGCCGCCGGTGCAGTACTTC
-	TRBJ2-1	-	TRBV6-1	CASMWERLGEQFF	TGTGCCAGCATGTGGGAGAGGCTAGGGGAGCAGTTCTTC
-	TRBJ1-6	-	TRBV19	CASKTGRYYNSPLHF	TGTGCCAGTAAGACGGGACGGTACTATAATTCACCCCTCCACTTT
-	TRBJ2-3	-	TRBV9	CASSDGYSTDTQYF	TGTGCCAGCAGCGACGGGTATAGCACAGATACGCAGTATTTT
-	TRBJ1-2	-	TRBV2	CASSSRETTYGYTF	TGTGCCAGCAGTTCCCGGGAGACTACCTATGGCTACACCTTC
-	TRBJ1-5	-	TRBV10-3	CAIREGHSNQPQHF	TGTGCCATCAGGGAAGGGCATAGCAATCAGCCCCAGCATTTT
-	TRBJ2-5	-	TRBV6-6	CASIQRGQETQYF	TGTGCCAGCATACAGAGGGGGCAAGAGACCCAGTACTTC